This is a list of T cell receptor beta chains from one sample in a study of T-cell memory formation after mild COVID-19. TCRdb processed the 5' RACE reads anew with MiXCR; each CDR3 protein has one entry. This table has roughly 150,000 distinct CDR3 sequences, around 15% appearing once. The sample comprised PBMCs or a T cell subset sorted from them (not recorded which). These receptors all stem from an adult woman who had mild COVID-19 (a few samples of this study predate the infection). Cell type and time point are not known. CDR3s include the opening cysteine and the closing phenylalanine or tryptophan. Fields, in order: CDR3 length, J gene, D gene, V gene, clone size, CDR3 protein, CDR3 DNA. A D gene is named only where the DNA matches it firmly. The listing skips clone size in some rows; elsewhere it reads once, few, many or a size class.

15,TRBJ2-1,.,TRBV15,few,CATSRDIAGSDEQFF,TGTGCCACCAGCAGAGATATCGCAGGGAGTGATGAGCAGTTCTTC
9,TRBJ1-1,.,TRBV6-1,.,CASSDGAFF,TGTGCCAGCAGTGACGGGGCTTTCTTT
15,TRBJ2-3,.,TRBV5-5,few,CASSWGARGTDTQYF,TGTGCCAGCAGCTGGGGGGCGCGGGGTACAGATACGCAGTATTTT
15,TRBJ2-3,TRBD2,TRBV12-3/TRBV12-4,many,CASSFPSGFTDTQYF,TGTGCCAGCAGTTTTCCTAGCGGGTTCACAGATACGCAGTATTTT
17,TRBJ1-5,TRBD1,TRBV5-1,.,CASSFTPTDRASGAQHF,TGCGCCAGCAGCTTTACCCCCACCGACAGGGCCTCCGGGGCCCAGCATTTT
19,TRBJ2-6,TRBD1,TRBV7-6,.,CASSLVGTGMVSGANVLTF,TGTGCCAGCAGCTTAGTGGGGACAGGGATGGTCTCTGGGGCCAACGTCCTGACTTTC
15,TRBJ2-1,TRBD1,TRBV6-5,.,CASSLDRGIYNEQFF,TGTGCCAGCAGTCTCGACAGGGGGATTTACAATGAGCAGTTCTTC
14,TRBJ1-1,.,TRBV6-6,few,CASSYSAEGTEAFF,TGTGCCAGCAGTTACTCAGCGGAGGGAACTGAAGCTTTCTTT
14,TRBJ2-2,.,TRBV5-1,few,CASSLELVAGELFF,TGCGCCAGCAGCTTGGAGTTAGTGGCCGGGGAGCTGTTTTTT
15,TRBJ2-1,TRBD2,TRBV4-3,.,CASSQDWLAGNEQFF,TGCGCCAGCAGCCAAGATTGGCTAGCGGGCAATGAGCAGTTCTTC